What follows is one T cell receptor beta chain and its context. Antigen: not known. The germline V and J ends were trimmed by 7 bases and 2 bases, with 8 bases remaining between them. From germline, CDR1 is MNHNS and CDR2 SASEGT. The CDR3 loop spans 12 amino acids. The source of the sample is a study of radiotherapy plus CTLA-4 blockade in lung cancer. The wider study: With 31% of patients having disease control, objective responses were seen in about 19%. Study observations and caveats: Together with interferon-beta, which increased in serum after radiation, early dynamic changes in blood T cell clones were reportedly the best predictors of response.

Only in-frame clones appear in the TCRdb table, and some are missing; sequencing was by immunoSEQ multiplex PCR. The sample has about 59,000 clones, approximately 68% seen once; the top ten hold about 9%. This chain joins TRBV6-1 and TRBJ1-2; unclear D gene. Sequences were derived from peripheral blood, sampled from a patient treated with radiotherapy plus ipilimumab. This TCR came from a human donor with non-small cell lung cancer whose response to radiotherapy plus ipilimumab could not be evaluated. CDR3 protein: CASTGRNYGYTF. The CDR3 DNA sequence: TGTGCCAGCACCGGGAGGAACTATGGCTACACCTTC.